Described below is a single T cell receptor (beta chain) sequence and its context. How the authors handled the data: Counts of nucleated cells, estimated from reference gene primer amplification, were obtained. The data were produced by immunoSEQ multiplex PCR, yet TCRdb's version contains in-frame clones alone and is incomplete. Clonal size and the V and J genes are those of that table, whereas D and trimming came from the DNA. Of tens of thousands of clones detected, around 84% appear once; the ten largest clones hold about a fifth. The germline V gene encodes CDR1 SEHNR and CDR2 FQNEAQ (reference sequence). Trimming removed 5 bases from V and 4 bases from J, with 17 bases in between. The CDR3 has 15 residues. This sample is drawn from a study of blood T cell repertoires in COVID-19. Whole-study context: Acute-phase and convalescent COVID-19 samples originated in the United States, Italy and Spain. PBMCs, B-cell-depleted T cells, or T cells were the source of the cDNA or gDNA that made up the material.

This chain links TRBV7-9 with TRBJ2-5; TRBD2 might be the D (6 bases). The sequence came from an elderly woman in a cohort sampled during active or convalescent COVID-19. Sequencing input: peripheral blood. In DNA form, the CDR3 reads TGTGCCAGCAGCCGGGCCGAGGGAGGTCCAGAGACCCAGTACTTC. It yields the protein CASSRAEGGPETQYF.